A selection of T cell receptor beta chains follows, all from one sample in a study of T cells in Graves' hyperthyroidism and ophthalmopathy. MiXCR, run by TCRdb on the multiplex PCR reads, gives a single entry per CDR3 protein. The sample contains 300,000 to 450,000 distinct CDR3 sequences, roughly 25% of which appear only once. Source material: blood. These receptors were collected from a man between 50 and 59 years old with Graves' hyperthyroidism. The CDR3 runs from the conserved cysteine through the conserved F or W. A D gene is named only where the DNA matches it firmly. Not all rows give a size; the values are once, few, many and, for expanded clones, a class.

CDR3 protein,CDR3 DNA,J gene,D gene,clone size,V gene
CASSSKRTSPTDTQYF,TGCGCCAGCAGCTCTAAACGGACTAGCCCCACAGATACGCAGTATTTT,TRBJ2-3,TRBD2,-,TRBV4-1
CASSQAGTVNEQYF,TGTGCCAGCAGCCAAGCCGGGACAGTGAACGAGCAGTACTTC,TRBJ2-7,TRBD1,-,TRBV14
CASTSARGGSPLHF,TGTGCCAGCACCTCCGCCAGGGGTGGATCACCCCTCCACTTT,TRBJ1-6,-,few,TRBV6-1
CASRPLGSGNTIYF,TGTGCCAGCAGACCCCTGGGTTCCGGAAACACCATATATTTT,TRBJ1-3,-,-,TRBV27
CASSRGGGEGFSSSYEQYF,TGTGCCAGCAGCCGTGGCGGAGGGGAAGGGTTTTCGAGCTCCTACGAGCAGTACTTC,TRBJ2-7,-,-,TRBV7-6
CASSLGTANSPLHF,TGTGCCAGCAGCTTAGGGACAGCGAATTCACCCCTCCACTTT,TRBJ1-6,-,-,TRBV7-9
CASSATGGITEAFF,TGTGCCAGCAGCGCAACAGGGGGGATCACTGAAGCTTTCTTT,TRBJ1-1,TRBD1,few,TRBV9
CASSQDRRAPEQFF,TGTGCCAGCAGCCAAGATCGAAGGGCGCCTGAGCAGTTCTTC,TRBJ2-1,-,many,TRBV3-1
CASRLQGPNQPQHF,TGCGCCAGCAGACTACAGGGCCCTAATCAGCCCCAGCATTTT,TRBJ1-5,-,few,TRBV18
CASSPRASGNQPQHF,TGTGCCAGCAGTCCCCGGGCCTCAGGTAATCAGCCCCAGCATTTT,TRBJ1-5,-,few,TRBV27
CASSRPGLTYEQYF,TGTGCCAGCAGTCGTCCGGGACTCACCTACGAGCAGTACTTC,TRBJ2-7,-,-,TRBV3-1
CAISESGGLVDTQYF,TGTGCCATCAGTGAGTCTGGGGGGCTTGTAGATACGCAGTATTTT,TRBJ2-3,-,once,TRBV10-3
CASSLTLRGRGEQFF,TGCGCCAGCAGCTTGACGCTCAGGGGGCGCGGTGAGCAGTTCTTC,TRBJ2-1,TRBD1,-,TRBV5-1
CASSPSVVNTEAFF,TGTGCCAGCAGCCCAAGTGTTGTGAACACTGAAGCTTTCTTT,TRBJ1-1,-,-,TRBV7-9
CSAAGQSYEQYF,TGCAGTGCAGCGGGACAGTCCTACGAGCAGTACTTC,TRBJ2-7,-,-,TRBV20-1
CASSHRAGRSANTIYF,TGTGCCAGCAGCCATCGGGCAGGGCGATCGGCAAACACCATATATTTT,TRBJ1-3,-,few,TRBV16
CASSQQGVQPQHF,TGTGCCAGCAGCCAACAGGGAGTCCAGCCCCAGCATTTT,TRBJ1-5,-,many,TRBV3-1
CASSQDGTGNIQYF,TGTGCCAGCAGCCAAGATGGGACAGGAAACATTCAGTACTTC,TRBJ2-4,TRBD1,few,TRBV3-1
CASTPSVFYEQYF,TGTGCCAGCACCCCTTCCGTCTTCTACGAGCAGTACTTC,TRBJ2-7,-,few,TRBV12-3/TRBV12-4
CASSLGGVGTDTQYF,TGTGCCAGCAGCTTAGGTGGCGTCGGCACAGATACGCAGTATTTT,TRBJ2-3,-,-,TRBV7-9
CASRSWAPGGEQFF,TGTGCCAGCAGATCCTGGGCGCCAGGGGGGGAGCAGTTCTTC,TRBJ2-1,-,many,TRBV6-1
CASNDRPAQQYF,TGTGCCAGCAACGACAGACCCGCTCAGCAGTACTTC,TRBJ2-7,-,few,TRBV28
CASSSGTLYGYTF,TGTGCCAGCAGTTCCGGGACATTGTATGGCTACACCTTC,TRBJ1-2,-,many,TRBV12-3/TRBV12-4
CASSPPPGNTEAFF,TGTGCCAGCTCACCACCGCCAGGGAACACTGAAGCTTTCTTT,TRBJ1-1,-,many,TRBV18
CASSPGGATKETQYF,TGTGCCAGCAGCCCAGGCGGAGCAACAAAAGAGACCCAGTACTTC,TRBJ2-5,-,-,TRBV7-3
CASRETGGIDKAFF,TGTGCCAGCAGGGAGACAGGGGGCATCGATAAAGCTTTCTTT,TRBJ1-1,TRBD1,many,TRBV2
CASSASGSSLEQYF,TGTGCCAGCAGCGCAAGCGGGAGCTCCCTCGAGCAGTACTTC,TRBJ2-7,TRBD2,few,TRBV9
CAISDRDVKNIQYF,TGTGCCATCTCAGACCGGGACGTCAAAAACATTCAGTACTTC,TRBJ2-4,-,-,TRBV10-3